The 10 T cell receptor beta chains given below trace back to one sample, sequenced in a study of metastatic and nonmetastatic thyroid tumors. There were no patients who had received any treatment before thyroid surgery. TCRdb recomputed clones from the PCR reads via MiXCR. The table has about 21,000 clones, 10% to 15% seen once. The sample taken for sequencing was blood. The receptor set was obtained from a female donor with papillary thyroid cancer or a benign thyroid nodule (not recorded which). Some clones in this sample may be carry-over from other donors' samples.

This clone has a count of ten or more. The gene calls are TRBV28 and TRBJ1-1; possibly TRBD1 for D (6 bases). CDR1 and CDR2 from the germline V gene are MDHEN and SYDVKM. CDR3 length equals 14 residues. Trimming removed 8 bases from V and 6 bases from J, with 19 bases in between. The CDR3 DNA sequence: TGTGCCAGCGGTTCACAGGGATTCGTAGCTGAAGCTTTCTTT. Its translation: CASGSQGFVAEAFF.

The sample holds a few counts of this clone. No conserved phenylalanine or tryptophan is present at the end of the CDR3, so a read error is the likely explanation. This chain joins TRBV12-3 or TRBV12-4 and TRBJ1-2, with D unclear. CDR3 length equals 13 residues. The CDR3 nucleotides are TGTTCCAGCAGCCTGGACGTAAACTATGGCTACACCGTC. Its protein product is CSSSLDVNYGYTV.

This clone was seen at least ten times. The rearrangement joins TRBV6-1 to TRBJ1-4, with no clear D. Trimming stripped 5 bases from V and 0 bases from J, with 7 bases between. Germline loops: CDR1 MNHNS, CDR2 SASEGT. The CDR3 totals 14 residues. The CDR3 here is CASSSPATNEKLFF. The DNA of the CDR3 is TGTGCCAGCAGTTCACCGGCAACTAATGAAAAACTGTTTTTT.

CDR3 sequence: CASSRSRGRGNEKLFF. The DNA for the CDR3 is TGTGCCAGCAGTCGTTCGCGAGGTCGGGGTAATGAAAAACTGTTTTTT. The chain couples TRBV6-1 to TRBJ1-4; D unclear. Trimming took 5 bases from V and 4 from J, leaving 17 bases between them. The germline V gene encodes CDR1 MNHNS and CDR2 SASEGT. The CDR3 loop spans 16 amino acids.

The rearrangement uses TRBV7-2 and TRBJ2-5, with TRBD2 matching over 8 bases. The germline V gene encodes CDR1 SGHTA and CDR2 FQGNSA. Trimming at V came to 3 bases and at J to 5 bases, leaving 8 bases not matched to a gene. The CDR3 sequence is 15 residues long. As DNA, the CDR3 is TGTGCCAGCAGCTTTGGGGCGGGGGGTTTGGAGACCCAGTACTTC. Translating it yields CASSFGAGGLETQYF.

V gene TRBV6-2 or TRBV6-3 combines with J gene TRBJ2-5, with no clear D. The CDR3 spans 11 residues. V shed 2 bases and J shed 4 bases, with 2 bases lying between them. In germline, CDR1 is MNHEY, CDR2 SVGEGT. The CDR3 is CASSYLETQYF. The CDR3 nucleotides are TGTGCCAGCAGTTACCTAGAGACCCAGTACTTC.

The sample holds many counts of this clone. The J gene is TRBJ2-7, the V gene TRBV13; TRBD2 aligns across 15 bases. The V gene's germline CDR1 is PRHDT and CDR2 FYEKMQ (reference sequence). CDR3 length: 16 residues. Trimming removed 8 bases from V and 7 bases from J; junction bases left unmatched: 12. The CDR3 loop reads CASASGGTSGRWEQYF. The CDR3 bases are TGTGCCAGCGCGTCCGGAGGGACTAGCGGGAGGTGGGAGCAGTACTTC.

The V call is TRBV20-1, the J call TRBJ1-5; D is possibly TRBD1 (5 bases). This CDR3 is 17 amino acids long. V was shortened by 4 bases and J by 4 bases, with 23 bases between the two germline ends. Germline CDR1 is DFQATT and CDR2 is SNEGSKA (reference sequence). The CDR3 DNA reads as TGCAGTGCTATTCGCCCACTTGACAGAAATAGAAATCAGCCCCAGCATTTT. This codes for CSAIRPLDRNRNQPQHF.

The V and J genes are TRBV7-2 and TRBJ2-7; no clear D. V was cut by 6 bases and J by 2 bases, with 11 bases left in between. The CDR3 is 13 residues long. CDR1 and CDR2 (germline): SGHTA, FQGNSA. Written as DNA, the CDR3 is TGTGCCAGCAGGTTCCGGTCCACCTACGAGCAGTACTTC. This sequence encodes CASRFRSTYEQYF.

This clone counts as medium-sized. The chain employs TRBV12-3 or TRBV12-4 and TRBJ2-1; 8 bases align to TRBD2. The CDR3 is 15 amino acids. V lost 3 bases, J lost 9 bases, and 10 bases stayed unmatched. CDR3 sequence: CASSLPGTRAGEQFF. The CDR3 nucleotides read TGTGCCAGCAGTTTGCCCGGGACTAGAGCGGGTGAGCAGTTCTTC.